This entry lists 5 T cell receptor beta chains sequenced from one sample in a study of T cells in Graves' hyperthyroidism and ophthalmopathy. TCR beta CDR3 regions were amplified from RNA transcripts. The TCR CDR3 first-round RT-PCR relied on the HTBI primer set. TCRdb reprocessed the multiplex PCR reads via MiXCR and lists one record per CDR3 protein. The table has 200,000 to 300,000 distinct CDR3 sequences, almost 25% seen once; the top ten hold about a third. Sequencing was performed on blood. Receptors originate from a woman aged 40 to 50 with Graves' ophthalmopathy.

Ten or more counts support this clonotype. The chain employs TRBV20-1 and TRBJ1-1; D gene uncertain. This CDR3 has 12 residues. V shed 8 bases and J shed 4 bases, with 14 bases lying between them. CDR1 DFQATT and CDR2 SNEGSKA come from the germline V gene (reference sequence). Here the CDR3 reads CSWGILSTEAFF. The CDR3 bases are TGCAGTTGGGGTATTTTGAGCACTGAAGCTTTCTTT.

At least ten counts were recorded for this clonotype. The chain is built from TRBV7-3 and TRBJ1-5, with TRBD1 matching over 10 bases. The germline CDR1 and CDR2 sequences are SGHTA and FQGTGA. The length of the CDR3 is 16 residues. V shed 4 bases, J shed 2 bases, and the junction held 5 bases outside the gene matches. As DNA, the CDR3 is TGTGCCAGCAGCTATCCCGGGACAGGGGGCAATCAGCCCCAGCATTTT. Its translation is CASSYPGTGGNQPQHF. The full variable domain, in which reference TRBV7-3 and TRBJ1-5 provide the parts outside the CDR3, is GAGVSQTPSNKVTEKGKYVELRCDPISGHTALYWYRQSLGQGPEFLIYFQGTGAADDSGLPNDRFFAVRPEGSVSTLKIQRTERGDSAVYLCASSYPGTGGNQPQHFGDGTRLSIL.

This clonotype was recorded at least ten times. This chain links TRBV6-5 with TRBJ2-7; tentative D call: TRBD2 (6 bases). Trimming stripped 6 bases from V and 2 bases from J, with 20 bases between. Germline loops: CDR1 MNHEY, CDR2 SVGAGI. This CDR3 has 16 amino acids. The CDR3 is CASSQGRGTGAYEQYF. CDR3 DNA: TGTGCCAGCAGCCAGGGAAGAGGGACTGGGGCCTACGAGCAGTACTTC.

The J gene is TRBJ2-7, the V gene TRBV5-1; 8 nucleotides match TRBD2. V was pared by 0 bases and J by 6 bases, with 11 bases of the junction left unmatched. Germline lookup yields CDR1 SGHRS and CDR2 YFSETQ. CDR3 length: 16 amino acids. In nucleotides, the CDR3 is TGCGCCAGCAGCTTGGTCGGATCGGGAGGGCCAGGCGAGCAGTACTTC. Encoded protein: CASSLVGSGGPGEQYF.

In this sample, this clonotype turned up many times. The genes are TRBV11-2 and TRBJ2-2, with D possibly TRBD2 on 7 matching bases. Germline V gives CDR1 SGHAT, CDR2 FQNNGV. Trimming removed 1 base from V and 5 bases from J, with 14 bases in between. This CDR3 comprises 16 residues. The CDR3 DNA reads TGTGCCAGCAGCTTAGTCCGGGGGGCGCGAACCGGGGAGCTGTTTTTT. Translation: CASSLVRGARTGELFF. Drawing the rest from reference TRBV11-2 and TRBJ2-2, the complete variable domain is EAGVAQSPRYKIIEKRQSVAFWCNPISGHATLYWYQQILGQGPKLLIQFQNNGVVDDSQLPKDRFSAERLKGVDSTLKIQPAKLEDSAVYLCASSLVRGARTGELFFGEGSRLTVL.